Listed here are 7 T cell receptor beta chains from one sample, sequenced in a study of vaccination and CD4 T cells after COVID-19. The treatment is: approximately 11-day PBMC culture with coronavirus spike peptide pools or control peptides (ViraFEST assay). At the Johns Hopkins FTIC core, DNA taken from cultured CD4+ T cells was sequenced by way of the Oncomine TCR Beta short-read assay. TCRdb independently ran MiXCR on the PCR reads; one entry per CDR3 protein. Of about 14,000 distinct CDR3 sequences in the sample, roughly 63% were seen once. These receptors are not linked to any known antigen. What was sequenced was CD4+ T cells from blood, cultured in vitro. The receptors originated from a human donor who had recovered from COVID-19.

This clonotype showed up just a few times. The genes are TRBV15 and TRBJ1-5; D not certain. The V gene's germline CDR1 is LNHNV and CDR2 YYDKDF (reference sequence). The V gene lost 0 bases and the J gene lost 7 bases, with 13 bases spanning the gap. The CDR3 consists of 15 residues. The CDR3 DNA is TGTGCCACCAGCAGAGATCGCGGGGTGGAGCAGCCCCAGCATTTT. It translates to CATSRDRGVEQPQHF.

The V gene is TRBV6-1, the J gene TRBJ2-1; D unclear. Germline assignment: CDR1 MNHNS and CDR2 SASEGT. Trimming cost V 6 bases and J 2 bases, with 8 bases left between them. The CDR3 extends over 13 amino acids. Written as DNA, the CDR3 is TGTGCCAGCAGATTTGGAACCTACAATGAGCAGTTCTTC. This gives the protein CASRFGTYNEQFF.

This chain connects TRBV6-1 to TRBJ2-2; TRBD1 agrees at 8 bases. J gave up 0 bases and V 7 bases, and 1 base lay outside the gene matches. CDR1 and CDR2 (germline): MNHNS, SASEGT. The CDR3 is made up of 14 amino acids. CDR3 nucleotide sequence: TGTGCCAGCAAGGGACAGGCGAACACCGGGGAGCTGTTTTTT. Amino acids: CASKGQANTGELFF.

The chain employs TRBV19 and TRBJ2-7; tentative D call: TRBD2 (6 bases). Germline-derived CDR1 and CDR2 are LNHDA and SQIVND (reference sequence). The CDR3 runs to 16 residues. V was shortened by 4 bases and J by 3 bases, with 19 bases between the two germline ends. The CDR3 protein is CASSKLTGAAVYEQYF. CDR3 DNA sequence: TGTGCCAGTAGTAAACTCACGGGAGCCGCAGTCTACGAGCAGTACTTC.

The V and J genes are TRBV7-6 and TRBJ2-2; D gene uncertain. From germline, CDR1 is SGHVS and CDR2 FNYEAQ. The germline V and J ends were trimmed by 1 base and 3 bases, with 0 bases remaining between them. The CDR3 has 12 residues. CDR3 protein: CASSLDTGELFF. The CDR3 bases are TGTGCCAGCAGCTTAGACACCGGGGAGCTGTTTTTT. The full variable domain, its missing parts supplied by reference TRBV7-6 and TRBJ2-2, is GAGVSQSPRYKVTKRGQDVALRCDPISGHVSLYWYRQALGQGPEFLTYFNYEAQQDKSGLPNDRFSAERPEGSISTLTIQRTEQRDSAMYRCASSLDTGELFFGEGSRLTVL.

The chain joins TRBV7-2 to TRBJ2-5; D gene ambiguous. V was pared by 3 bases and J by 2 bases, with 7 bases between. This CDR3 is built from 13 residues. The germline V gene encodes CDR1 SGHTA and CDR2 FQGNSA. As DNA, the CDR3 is TGTGCCAGCAGCTTCGGCGAACAAGAGACCCAGTACTTC. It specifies CASSFGEQETQYF.

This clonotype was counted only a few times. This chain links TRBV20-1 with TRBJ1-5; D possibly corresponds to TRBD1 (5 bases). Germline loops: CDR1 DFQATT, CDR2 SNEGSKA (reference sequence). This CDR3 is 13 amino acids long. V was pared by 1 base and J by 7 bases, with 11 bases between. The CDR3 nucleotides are TGCAGTGCTAGAGGGGGCGCGGGGCAGCCCCAGCATTTT. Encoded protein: CSARGGAGQPQHF.